This T cell receptor (beta chain) was recorded in a study of radiotherapy plus CTLA-4 blockade in lung cancer. About the research overall: Of the patients, under 20% showed objective responses and roughly 31% attained disease control.

Germline V gene lookup returns CDR1 DFQATT and CDR2 SNEGSKA (reference sequence). Trimming pared 6 bases from V and 4 bases from J, leaving 7 bases between. The CDR3 totals 11 residues. Measured with immunoSEQ multiplex PCR; TCRdb has only the in-frame clones, and not every one. Of approximately 89,000 clones listed, approximately 83% were seen once; the top ten hold roughly 15%. As regards this clone: What it binds is not known.

Findings of the study overall: Radiotherapy with ipilimumab was followed by blood expansion of tumor-derived clones.

The TCR was taken from a human donor with non-small cell lung cancer that progressed on radiotherapy plus ipilimumab. Sequenced here: peripheral blood, sampled from a patient treated with radiotherapy plus ipilimumab. J is TRBJ2-1 and V is TRBV20-1; no reliable D call. CDR3 region: CSAQPYNEQFF. CDR3 nucleotide sequence: TGCAGTGCACAGCCTTACAATGAGCAGTTCTTC.